These T cell receptor beta chains were read from a single sample in a study of T-cell memory formation after mild COVID-19. A single record per CDR3 protein comes from TCRdb applying MiXCR to the 5' RACE reads. This sample yields hundreds of thousands of distinct CDR3 sequences, of which 20% to 25% are seen a single time; roughly 23% belongs to the top ten. Sequenced input: PBMCs or a T cell subset sorted from them (not recorded which). Receptors originate from a man aged 18 to 29 who had mild COVID-19 (a few samples of this study predate the infection). Cell type and time point are not known. CDR3s include the opening cysteine and the closing phenylalanine or tryptophan. D genes are given only for firm matches. The listing skips clone size in some rows; elsewhere it reads once, few, many or a size class.

TRBV29-1	TRBD1	few	TRBJ2-7	TGCAGCGTTGAAGACACCGGGACAGGGGATCCTTACGAGCAGTACTTC	CSVEDTGTGDPYEQYF
TRBV5-6	.	many	TRBJ1-1	TGTGCCAGCAGCTTAGTCGACCGGAACACTGAAGCTTTCTTT	CASSLVDRNTEAFF
TRBV6-2/TRBV6-3	TRBD2	once	TRBJ2-1	TGTGCCAGCCTTTCGACCCGGAGTAGCGGGGGGTATGAGCAGTTCTTC	CASLSTRSSGGYEQFF
TRBV20-1	TRBD2	.	TRBJ2-7	TGCAGTGCTAGCCCCAGCGGGGAGACCTACGAGCAGTACTTC	CSASPSGETYEQYF
TRBV6-2/TRBV6-3	.	.	TRBJ2-1	TGTGCCAGCCTCTCCCCCCGAAATGAGCAGTTCTTC	CASLSPRNEQFF
TRBV5-1	TRBD1	.	TRBJ1-4	TGCGCCAGCAGCGCCGGACAGGGTGGAAATGAAAAACTGTTTTTT	CASSAGQGGNEKLFF
TRBV3-1	.	few	TRBJ2-2	TGTGCCAGCAGCCAAGAATGGAAAACCGGGGAGCTGTTTTTT	CASSQEWKTGELFF
TRBV12-3/TRBV12-4	.	few	TRBJ2-3	TGTGCCAGCAGTGTGGGACCGGGATCAGATACGCAGTATTTT	CASSVGPGSDTQYF
TRBV5-1	.	.	TRBJ2-5	TGCGCCAGCAGCCAAGGGACTTCCAAAGAGACCCAGTACTTC	CASSQGTSKETQYF
TRBV9	.	.	TRBJ2-3	TGTGCCAGCAGCGTAGGGGCGGAAACTAGCACAGATACGCAGTATTTT	CASSVGAETSTDTQYF
TRBV5-1	TRBD1	few	TRBJ1-5	TGCGCCAGCAGCGACGGACAGGAAAGCAATCAGCCCCAGCATTTT	CASSDGQESNQPQHF
TRBV25-1	.	.	TRBJ1-4	TGTGCCAGCAGTGAACAGAGAGGGATGGGTGAAAAACTGTTTTTT	CASSEQRGMGEKLFF
TRBV7-9	.	.	TRBJ1-2	TGTGCCAGCAGCCGGGAGGAGGGCGGCTATGGCTACACCTTC	CASSREEGGYGYTF
TRBV4-3	.	many	TRBJ2-3	TGCGCCAGCAGCCAAGAGACCGCCCCTAGCACAGATACGCAGTATTTT	CASSQETAPSTDTQYF
TRBV9	.	.	TRBJ1-2	TGTGCCAGCAGCGTAAACCTTGAGGGAGACTATGGCTACACCTTC	CASSVNLEGDYGYTF
TRBV7-2	.	many	TRBJ2-7	TGTGCCAGCAGCGCCGGGGGCCCCAGCACCGAGCAGTACTTC	CASSAGGPSTEQYF
TRBV7-2	TRBD1	few	TRBJ1-2	TGTGCCAGCAGCTCGCCGGACAGGGGGTACTATGGCTACACCTTC	CASSSPDRGYYGYTF
TRBV7-7	.	few	TRBJ2-1	TGTGCCAGCAGCTTAGGACACCTCTACAATGAGCAGTTCTTC	CASSLGHLYNEQFF
TRBV5-1	.	.	TRBJ2-3	TGCGCCAGCAGCGGGGTGCCGGCAGATACGCAGTATTTT	CASSGVPADTQYF
TRBV11-2	.	few	TRBJ2-5	TGTGCCAGCAGCTTGGAAGGACGATTGGGTCAAGAGACCCAGTACTTC	CASSLEGRLGQETQYF
TRBV7-9	.	many	TRBJ1-1	TGTGCCAGCAGCTTATTTCGGGACACCTTCAACACTGAAGCTTTCTTT	CASSLFRDTFNTEAFF
TRBV19	.	.	TRBJ1-2	TGTGCCAGTAGTCCGGGCCCACATAACTATGGCTACACCTTC	CASSPGPHNYGYTF
TRBV3-1	.	.	TRBJ1-6	TGTGCCAGCAGCCAAGGTGGGTCGGTTGATTCACCCCTCCACTTT	CASSQGGSVDSPLHF
TRBV12-3/TRBV12-4	.	.	TRBJ2-2	TGTGCCAGCAGTCTCGTCGCGGGGACACTGGGGGAGCTGTTTTTT	CASSLVAGTLGELFF
TRBV5-4	.	.	TRBJ2-1	TGTGCCAGCAGAGAAGGGAGGAATGAGCAGTTCTTC	CASREGRNEQFF
TRBV7-2	TRBD2	.	TRBJ2-7	TGTGCCAGCAGCTTAGAATCAACTAGCGGGGGAGTCGAGCAGTACTTC	CASSLESTSGGVEQYF
TRBV3-1	.	many	TRBJ1-1	TGTGCCAGCAGCCAAGAACGGCAGGGAGAAGCTTTCTTT	CASSQERQGEAFF